The 18 T cell receptor beta chains below were found in one sample sequenced in a study of CD8+CD57+ T cells in acquired aplastic anemia. For sequencing, patients were chosen who had shown expansion of CD8+CD57+ cells by flow cytometry. Profiles of TCR beta VDJ and CDR3 were generated from a genomic DNA template. TCRdb independently ran MiXCR on the reads; one entry per CDR3 protein. The table records hundreds of thousands of distinct CDR3 sequences, about three fifths of them present only once. Sequencing input: sorted CD4+, CD8+, or CD8+CD57+ T cells (not recorded which) from PBMCs. These receptors were taken from a human donor with aplastic anemia.

V gene TRBV7-6 combines with J gene TRBJ2-1; D not certain. Trimming removed 5 bases from V and 9 bases from J, with 11 bases in between. This CDR3 spans 12 amino acids. Germline V gene lookup returns CDR1 SGHVS and CDR2 FNYEAQ. In nucleotides, the CDR3 is TGTGCCAGCAGCCCATCTCCGTCTGAGCAGTTCTTC. It encodes CASSPSPSEQFF.

The chain combines TRBV27 with TRBJ1-1; D gene unclear. This CDR3 contains 13 residues. Germline CDR1 and CDR2: MNHEY and SMNVEV (reference sequence). V lost 5 bases to trimming and J lost 9 bases, with 16 bases between them. CDR3 loop: CASSPTGLSKAFF. The CDR3 nucleotides read TGTGCCAGCAGTCCAACCGGACTGAGTAAAGCTTTCTTT.

V usage is TRBV20-1 and J usage is TRBJ1-4; 7 bases agree with TRBD1. The CDR3 has 12 amino acids. In germline, CDR1 is DFQATT, CDR2 SNEGSKA (reference sequence). Losses at the gene ends were 0 bases for V and 17 bases for J; bases not matched to a gene: 9. CDR3 loop: CSARDGMGQRFF. In nucleotides, the CDR3 is TGCAGTGCTAGAGACGGGATGGGACAGCGATTTTTT.

This clonotype showed up many times. The rearrangement links TRBV7-6 to TRBJ1-3; D not certain. The V gene lost 6 bases and the J gene lost 3 bases, with 6 bases spanning the gap. The germline V gene encodes CDR1 SGHVS and CDR2 FNYEAQ. This CDR3 spans 12 amino acids. CDR3 nucleotide sequence: TGTGCCAGCAGGGGTTATGGAAACACCATATATTTT. Translating gives CASRGYGNTIYF.

The genes are TRBV25-1 and TRBJ1-5, with 8 bases matching TRBD1. Germline values: CDR1 MGHDK, CDR2 SYGVNS. V lost 9 bases, J lost 1 base, and 5 bases stayed unmatched. The CDR3 loop spans 14 amino acids. The CDR3 DNA follows: TGTGCCAGTGCAGGGGGCTCGAGCAATCAGCCCCAGCATTTT. This gives the protein CASAGGSSNQPQHF.

This clonotype showed up many times. The chain joins TRBV6-1 to TRBJ2-1, with D uncertain. The CDR3 totals 15 residues. Trimming left V 1 base short and J 0 bases short, with 7 bases between. CDR1 is MNHNS, CDR2 SASEGT, per germline. The CDR3 DNA reads as TGTGCCAGCAGTGAAGAGCGAAGCTCCTACAATGAGCAGTTCTTC. Amino acids: CASSEERSSYNEQFF.

This clonotype was detected a few times. The rearrangement uses TRBV6-1 and TRBJ2-2, with 10 bases aligning to TRBD1. Per the germline V gene, CDR1 is MNHNS and CDR2 is SASEGT. V shed 7 bases, J shed 5 bases, and the junction held 7 bases outside the gene matches. CDR3 size: 15 residues. The CDR3 DNA reads TGTGCCAGCAAAATGGGGACAGGGGATACCGGGGAGCTGTTTTTT. It codes for CASKMGTGDTGELFF.

To note about this clonotype: Since the CDR3 does not end with the conserved phenylalanine or tryptophan, this likely comes from a read error. The chain carries TRBV5-1 and TRBJ1-6; 8 bases line up with TRBD1. The CDR3 sequence is 15 residues long. The V gene's germline CDR1 is SGHRS and CDR2 YFSETQ. DNA for the CDR3: TGCGCCAGCAGCTCCGGGACAGGCCTAAATTTACCCCTCCACATT. Translating it yields CASSSGTGLNLPLHI.

The rearrangement joins TRBV11-2 to TRBJ2-6, with TRBD1 matching 8 bases. Trimming at V came to 3 bases and at J to 1 base, leaving 11 bases not matched to a gene. This CDR3 has 19 residues. CDR1 is SGHAT, CDR2 FQNNGV, per germline. The CDR3 here is CASSLSRTGYGSGANVLTF. The CDR3 coding sequence is TGTGCCAGCAGCTTGTCCCGGACAGGGTATGGGTCTGGGGCCAACGTCCTGACTTTC.

The gene calls are TRBV11-1 and TRBJ2-3, with D possibly being TRBD1 or TRBD2 (5 bases each). The CDR3 covers 17 residues. Trimming removed 1 base at V and 5 bases at J, with 19 bases between. Per germline, CDR1 SGHAT and CDR2 FQDESV (reference sequence). The CDR3 loop reads CASSLGLGPGTGDTQYF. CDR3 coding DNA: TGTGCCAGCAGCTTAGGTTTGGGCCCCGGGACGGGAGATACGCAGTATTTT.

This sequence joins TRBV2 and TRBJ1-1; 9 bases agree with TRBD1. This CDR3 is built from 15 residues. The V and J ends lost 7 bases and 1 base, in that order; junction bases with no gene match: 7. CDR1 SNHLY and CDR2 FYNNEI come from the germline V gene. CDR3: CASMGTGMENTEAFF. DNA of the CDR3: TGTGCCAGCATGGGGACAGGGATGGAGAACACTGAAGCTTTCTTT. The whole variable domain, filled in from reference TRBV2 and TRBJ1-1, reads EPEVTQTPSHQVTQMGQEVILRCVPISNHLYFYWYRQILGQKVEFLVSFYNNEISEKSEIFDDQFSVERPDGSNFTLKIRSTKLEDSAMYFCASMGTGMENTEAFFGQGTRLTVV.

V gene TRBV7-8 combines with J gene TRBJ1-6; possible D gene TRBD1, 5 bases. Trimming stripped 7 bases from V and 7 bases from J, with 11 bases between. The CDR3 spans 13 residues. CDR1 and CDR2 from the germline V gene are SGHVS and FQNEAQ. The CDR3 DNA reads as TGTGCCAGCAAACCCGGGGGAAATTCACCCCTCCACTTT. Translation: CASKPGGNSPLHF.

This clonotype was observed once. The chain has TRBV10-2 and TRBJ1-2; TRBD1 agrees at 9 bases. Per germline, CDR1 WSHSY and CDR2 SAAADI. This CDR3 has 15 amino acids. Unmatched junction bases numbered 8, after V lost 6 bases and J lost 3 bases. The CDR3 here is CASRAPGQGDYGYTF. CDR3 DNA: TGCGCCAGCAGGGCCCCGGGACAGGGAGACTATGGCTACACCTTC.

This rearrangement joins TRBV6-1 to TRBJ1-5; 9 bases fit TRBD1. With V trimmed by 3 bases and J by 4 bases, 7 bases remained unmatched. The CDR3 extends over 16 amino acids. Germline V gives CDR1 MNHNS, CDR2 SASEGT. CDR3 protein: CASSEAMGQGNQPQHF. CDR3 bases: TGTGCCAGCAGTGAGGCGATGGGACAGGGAAATCAGCCCCAGCATTTT.

This clonotype was counted many times. The chain carries TRBV5-8 and TRBJ2-3, with 8 bases that match TRBD1. Per germline, CDR1 SGHTS and CDR2 YDEGEE. The CDR3 runs 15 residues. V lost 0 bases and J lost 2; bases outside the gene matches: 2. CDR3 loop: CASSLGTGFTDTQYF. CDR3 DNA: TGTGCCAGCAGCTTGGGGACAGGGTTCACAGATACGCAGTATTTT.

This clonotype has only a few counts. V gene TRBV2 combines with J gene TRBJ1-3; D gene ambiguous. The CDR3 has 14 residues. The V gene's germline CDR1 is SNHLY and CDR2 FYNNEI. The V end was cut by 6 bases, the J end by 2 bases, with 11 bases between. The CDR3 DNA is TGTGCCAGCAGCGTCCTCGGCACTGGAAACACCATATATTTT. Its protein is CASSVLGTGNTIYF.

This clonotype was seen a single time. The chain couples TRBV20-1 to TRBJ2-3; D gene uncertain. The CDR3 length is 10 residues. V was clipped by 5 bases and J by 5 bases, with 5 bases between them. Germline V gives CDR1 DFQATT, CDR2 SNEGSKA (reference sequence). CDR3: CSAGKDTQYF. Written as DNA, the CDR3 is TGCAGTGCTGGTAAAGATACGCAGTATTTT.

The J gene is TRBJ2-1, the V gene TRBV12-3 or TRBV12-4, with D possibly TRBD1 on 6 matching bases. The CDR3 runs to 13 residues. Trimming stripped 7 bases from V and 9 bases from J, with 16 bases between. CDR3 in amino acids: CASTRTATTEQFF. In DNA form, the CDR3 reads TGTGCCAGCACCCGGACAGCGACAACTGAGCAGTTCTTC.